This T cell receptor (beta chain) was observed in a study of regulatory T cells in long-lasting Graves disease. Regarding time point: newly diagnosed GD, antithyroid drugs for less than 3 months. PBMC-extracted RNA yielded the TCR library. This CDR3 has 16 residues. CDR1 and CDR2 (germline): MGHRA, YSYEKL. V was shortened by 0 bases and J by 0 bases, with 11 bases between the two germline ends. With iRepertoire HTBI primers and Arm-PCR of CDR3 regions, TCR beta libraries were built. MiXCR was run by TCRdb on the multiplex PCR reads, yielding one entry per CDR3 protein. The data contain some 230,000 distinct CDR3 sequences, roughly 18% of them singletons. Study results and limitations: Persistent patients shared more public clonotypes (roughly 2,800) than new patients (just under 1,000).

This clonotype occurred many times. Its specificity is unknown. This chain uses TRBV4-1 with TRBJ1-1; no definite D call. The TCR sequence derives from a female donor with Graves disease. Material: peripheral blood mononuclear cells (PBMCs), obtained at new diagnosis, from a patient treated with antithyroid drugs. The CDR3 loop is CASSQDHGPMNTEAFF. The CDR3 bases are TGCGCCAGCAGCCAAGATCACGGCCCTATGAACACTGAAGCTTTCTTT.